Below are 19 T cell receptor beta chains sequenced from a single sample in a study of T cells in Graves' hyperthyroidism and ophthalmopathy. Regions amplified from RNA transcripts were the TCR beta CDR3 regions. TCR CDR3 underwent first-round RT-PCR with the HTBI primer set. Each CDR3 protein is one row after TCRdb ran MiXCR on the multiplex PCR reads. The repertoire holds 300,000 to 450,000 distinct CDR3 sequences, with roughly 13% as singletons. The sequencing sample was made of blood. All receptors derive from a man aged 25-40 years with Graves' hyperthyroidism that later progressed to Graves' ophthalmopathy.

This clonotype was counted many times. V and J are TRBV28 and TRBJ1-5; weak D call: TRBD1 (6 bases). With 7 bases removed from V and 9 bases from J, the gap between germline ends came to 16 bases. Germline V gene data show CDR1 as MDHEN and CDR2 as SYDVKM. This CDR3 spans 13 amino acids. Written as DNA, the CDR3 is TGTGCCAGCATGGGGGCAACTCAGTGGCCCCAGCATTTT. Translated, it gives CASMGATQWPQHF.

V usage is TRBV19 and J usage is TRBJ1-4, with a possible D match to TRBD1 (5 bases). V shed 7 bases and J shed 0 bases, with 9 bases lying between them. The CDR3 has 14 amino acids. Germline CDR1 reads LNHDA; CDR2 reads SQIVND (reference sequence). Here the CDR3 DNA reads TGTGCCAGTATGGGGGGGGCAACTAATGAAAAACTGTTTTTT. Protein product: CASMGGATNEKLFF.

This clonotype was seen repeatedly, ten times or more. This chain connects TRBV3-1 to TRBJ2-5; D remains ambiguous. V was cut by 1 base and J by 6 bases, with 6 bases left in between. This CDR3 is 12 amino acids long. The germline V gene has CDR1 LGHDT and CDR2 YNNKEL (reference sequence). The CDR3 bases are TGTGCCAGCAGCCAAGGACGAAAGACCCAGTACTTC. This codes for CASSQGRKTQYF.

Ten or more counts support this clonotype. The chain uses TRBV28 and TRBJ2-2; TRBD1 aligns across 7 bases. CDR1 and CDR2 from the germline V gene are MDHEN and SYDVKM. The CDR3 runs to 16 residues. V lost 4 bases to trimming and J lost 6 bases; unmatched junction nucleotides: 11. DNA of the CDR3: TGTGCCAGCAGTTCGGCGACAGGGTCTTCCCCCGGGGAGCTGTTTTTT. Translated: CASSSATGSSPGELFF.

The sample holds many counts of this clonotype. The V call is TRBV6-1, the J call TRBJ2-2, with TRBD1 matching 7 bases. CDR3 length: 15 residues. J lost 5 bases, V lost 5 bases, and 8 bases had no gene match. CDR1 is MNHNS, CDR2 SASEGT, per germline. In DNA form, the CDR3 reads TGTGCCAGCAGTTCGCGACAGGGTTGGACCGGGGAGCTGTTTTTT. It yields the protein CASSSRQGWTGELFF.

This sequence joins TRBV7-3 and TRBJ2-3; 8 bases map to TRBD1. The junction had 11 bases not matched to a gene; V was cut back by 5 bases and J by 1 base. The CDR3 covers 17 residues. Germline CDR1 is SGHTA and CDR2 is FQGTGA. Here the CDR3 reads CASSRRLDRDCTDTQYF. The DNA of the CDR3 is TGTGCCAGCAGCCGGAGGCTGGACAGGGACTGCACAGATACGCAGTATTTT.

A remark on this clonotype: Being one base from a much bigger clone, this may be a read error. The rearrangement joins TRBV30 to TRBJ2-7; tentative D call: TRBD2 (6 bases). Germline-derived CDR1 and CDR2 are GTSNPN and SVGIG (reference sequence). V was shortened by 0 bases and J by 3 bases, with 15 bases between the two germline ends. The CDR3 loop spans 15 amino acids. CDR3 in amino acids: CAWSVDGGWFYEQYF. CDR3 nucleotide sequence: TGTGCCTGGAGTGTAGACGGGGGTTGGTTCTACGAGCAGTACTTC.

The chain combines TRBV10-3 with TRBJ2-6, with TRBD1 identical over 10 bases. The V gene's germline CDR1 is ENHRY and CDR2 SYGVKD. This CDR3 is 15 amino acids long. V was pared by 6 bases and J by 6 bases, with 5 bases of the junction left unmatched. The CDR3 protein is CAIRRQGAQANVLTF. The CDR3 nucleotides are TGTGCCATCAGGCGACAGGGGGCCCAGGCCAACGTCCTGACTTTC.

This clonotype was observed many times. The gene calls are TRBV12-3 or TRBV12-4 and TRBJ2-5; D gene ambiguous. The CDR3 contains 14 residues. V was cut by 7 bases and J by 2 bases, with 14 bases left in between. The CDR3 loop is CASTKVPRQETQYF. The DNA of the CDR3 is TGTGCCAGCACCAAAGTCCCCAGACAAGAGACCCAGTACTTC.

This clonotype was seen at least ten times. The chain recombines TRBV28 with TRBJ1-3; no definite D call. CDR3 length: 15 amino acids. Germline CDR1 reads MDHEN; CDR2 reads SYDVKM. V lost 2 bases to trimming and J lost 0 bases, with 8 bases between them. Written as DNA, the CDR3 is TGTGCCAGCAGTTTAGGCATCCTCTCTGGAAACACCATATATTTT. It is translated as CASSLGILSGNTIYF.

Comment on this clonotype: Possible read error: a much larger clone is one base away. The rearrangement joins TRBV20-1 to TRBJ1-5; D may be TRBD1 (5 bases). This CDR3 region has 15 residues. Germline V CDR1 and CDR2: DFQATT, SNEGSKA (reference sequence). CDR3 sequence: CSVDQGSFSNQAQHF. In nucleotides, the CDR3 is TGCAGTGTCGACCAGGGTTCGTTTAGCAATCAGGCCCAGCATTTT.

The sample holds a few counts of this clonotype. The V gene is TRBV6-1, the J gene TRBJ2-1; a weak D match, TRBD2 (7 bases). CDR1 is MNHNS, CDR2 SASEGT, per germline. Trimming removed 3 bases from V and 5 bases from J, with 11 bases in between. CDR3 length: 14 amino acids. The CDR3 sequence: CASSEGGPHNEQFF. The CDR3 region has the DNA TGTGCCAGCAGTGAGGGGGGGCCCCACAATGAGCAGTTCTTC.

Many counts were recorded for this clonotype. The rearrangement uses TRBV13 and TRBJ2-2, with D maybe TRBD1 (5 bases). Germline CDR1 reads PRHDT; CDR2 reads FYEKMQ (reference sequence). The CDR3 is 14 amino acids. V was pared by 7 bases and J by 2 bases, with 11 bases between. The CDR3 reads CASKVTANTGELFF. CDR3 sequence (DNA): TGTGCCAGCAAGGTGACAGCCAACACCGGGGAGCTGTTTTTT.

The V gene is TRBV5-1, the J gene TRBJ2-2; D not certain. This CDR3 spans 14 amino acids. V was trimmed by 1 base and J by 2 bases, leaving 6 bases between them. The germline V gene encodes CDR1 SGHRS and CDR2 YFSETQ. This CDR3 reads CASSLRQNTGELFF. CDR3 in DNA: TGCGCCAGCAGCTTGCGTCAAAACACCGGGGAGCTGTTTTTT. Combining the CDR3 with reference TRBV5-1 and TRBJ2-2 gives the whole variable domain KAGVTQTPRYLIKTRGQQVTLSCSPISGHRSVSWYQQTPGQGLQFLFEYFSETQRNKGNFPGRFSGRQFSNSRSEMNVSTLELGDSALYLCASSLRQNTGELFFGEGSRLTVL.

Only a few counts were recorded for this clonotype. The chain has TRBV20-1 and TRBJ2-5; TRBD2 might be the D (5 bases). The V end lost 6 bases, the J end lost 5 bases, and 22 bases lay between the germline ends. CDR1 and CDR2 from the germline V gene are DFQATT and SNEGSKA (reference sequence). The CDR3 covers 15 residues. The CDR3 nucleotides read TGCAGTGCCCGACGAAACACCGGGATAGGGGAGACCCAGTACTTC. It yields the protein CSARRNTGIGETQYF.

This clonotype was counted many times. The chain employs TRBV7-9 and TRBJ2-5; 7 positions agree with TRBD2. The CDR3 consists of 17 residues. The V and J ends lost 1 base and 0 bases, in that order; junction bases with no gene match: 8. The V gene's germline CDR1 is SEHNR and CDR2 FQNEAQ (reference sequence). This CDR3 is CASSLVGAGEYQETQYF. DNA for the CDR3: TGTGCCAGCAGCTTAGTTGGGGCGGGGGAGTACCAAGAGACCCAGTACTTC.

This clonotype was seen repeatedly, ten times or more. The chain uses TRBV6-1 and TRBJ2-1; D perhaps matches TRBD2 (7 bases). Germline assignment: CDR1 MNHNS and CDR2 SASEGT. Trimming left V 2 bases short and J 9 bases short, with 17 bases between. The CDR3 covers 15 residues. CDR3 region: CASSESMGGGFEQFF. CDR3 in DNA: TGTGCCAGCAGTGAATCGATGGGAGGGGGTTTTGAGCAGTTCTTC.

At least ten counts were recorded for this clonotype. The CDR3 loop reads CSARGWGPLGETQYF. The CDR3 DNA reads TGCAGTGCTAGAGGGTGGGGCCCTCTGGGTGAGACCCAGTACTTC. The chain joins TRBV20-1 to TRBJ2-5; possible D gene TRBD1, 5 bases. The CDR3 is made up of 15 amino acids. Trimming took 1 base from V and 5 from J, leaving 17 bases between them. Germline-derived CDR1 and CDR2 are DFQATT and SNEGSKA (reference sequence).

This clonotype showed up many times. The chain combines TRBV30 with TRBJ1-5, with D unclear. This CDR3 has 14 residues. Germline V gives CDR1 GTSNPN, CDR2 SVGIG (reference sequence). Trimming took off 0 bases at V and 4 bases at J, with 10 bases between the two ends. The CDR3 sequence is CAWSVVGSNQPQHF. The CDR3 region has the DNA TGTGCCTGGAGTGTAGTGGGGAGTAATCAGCCCCAGCATTTT.